This T cell receptor (beta chain) was identified during a study of blood T cell repertoires in COVID-19 (dated by TCRdb to about 2020). Background for the entire study: Collaborator samples came from the United States, Italy and Spain and covered acute and convalescent phases of COVID-19. The prospective study material was composed of cDNA or gDNA derived from T cells, B-cell-depleted T cells, or PBMCs. Subjects who had been exposed to COVID-19, were actively infected with it, or had recovered from it provided the deeply sampled blood TCRbeta repertoires that made up the dataset. The repertoires were released in a freely available public database intended as a resource for research on the immune response to SARS-CoV-2. The samples were drawn from the first 160 participants of the ongoing ImmuneRACE study and from 950 to 1,500 subjects provided by 6 global collaborators. Sample metadata almost always included a de-identified subject ID, COVID-19 status, age in years and sex. Where HLA class I and class II types were available, the types were taken from metadata supplied by the sample provider, not from assay-based typing.

TCRbeta CDR3 regions were amplified from genomic DNA by means of the immunoSEQ Assay, a bias-controlled multiplex PCR. The source study handled its data this way. Nucleated cell counts per sample were estimated from amplification of reference gene primers within the assay. Sequence reads were collapsed and filtered to measure the absolute abundance of every unique TCRbeta CDR3 rearrangement. For each sample, productive Simpson clonality was calculated by taking the square root of Simpson's diversity index across productive rearrangements. Entries here come from immuneACCESS through TCRdb and include only in-frame sequences with V and J called. Some clones fail to appear in such tables; in the studies checked, an unresolved V gene covers under half of the shortfall, and the cause of the remainder is unknown. V and J calls and clone size are given by that table; D and trimming were obtained from the DNA. For this sample there are under 200,000 clones; 90% appear just once. Together, the top ten hold 0.5% to 0.55% of the sample.

Details on this clone: It has no known antigen specificity. There are no base qualities to consult, and no much larger clone falls within one base.

Collaborating institutions collected whole blood in K2EDTA tubes following their own protocols. For TCRbeta analysis, collaborator samples were shipped as frozen whole blood, as isolated PBMCs, or as DNA extracted from either sample type. Summary of the overall study and its limitations: How much clinical and demographic metadata was included differed by source and by participant, and the metadata was provided uncurated.

CDR1 and CDR2, per the germline V gene (reference sequence), are WNHNN and SYGVQD. Including cysteine and phenylalanine, the CDR3 has 18 amino acids. Here the CDR3 DNA is all that survives: 54 bases in frame from base 1. V is trimmed back by 0 bases and J by 2 bases, and the junction contains 9 bases that no gene match accounts for. The source of this sequence is a man aged 45-65 years with acute or convalescent COVID-19. The material sequenced was peripheral blood. Rearrangement joined TRBV10-1 to TRBJ1-3; a stretch of 8 junction bases matches TRBD1. CDR3 sequence: CASSESGSDRGTGNTIYF. The nucleotide sequence is given as TGCGCCAGCAGTGAGTCGGGCAGTGACAGGGGAACTGGAAACACCATATATTTT.